A single sample gave rise to the 18 T cell receptor beta chains below, sequenced in a study of tumor and adjacent non-tumor tissue in lung cancer. A modified ARM-PCR protocol with three rounds of nested PCR amplified TCRbeta. TCRdb re-analysed the multiplex PCR reads in MiXCR, keeping a single row per CDR3 protein. The table has around 70,000 distinct CDR3 sequences, around 60% seen once. This sample's RNA came from whole unsorted tissue. Sequencing used lung tumor tissue. The receptors stem from a man aged 45-65 years with non-small cell lung cancer.

Comments on this clonotype: This sequence may be a read error, since a much larger clone differs from it by one base. The rearrangement joins TRBV11-2 to TRBJ1-1, with D possibly being TRBD1 (6 bases). CDR1 is SGHAT and CDR2 is FQNNGV in the germline V gene. The CDR3 spans 13 residues. CDR3 loop: CAGSLQDSMKAFF. The DNA of the CDR3 is TGTGCCGGCAGCTTACAGGACAGTATGAAAGCTTTCTTT.

Concerning this clonotype: A much larger clone differs by one base, so this may be a read error. The rearrangement joins TRBV12-3 or TRBV12-4 to TRBJ2-2; possible D gene TRBD2, 6 bases. The V gene lost 6 bases and the J gene lost 6 bases, with 17 bases spanning the gap. The CDR3 runs to 15 residues. The CDR3 DNA follows: TGTGCCAGCAGCTCTAGCGAGAGGTTTTCCGGGGAGCTGTTTTTT. Its translation is CASSSSERFSGELFF.

Ten or more counts support this clonotype. The V call is TRBV6-1, the J call TRBJ2-1, with a possible D match to TRBD1 (6 bases). The length of the CDR3 is 14 residues. The V end lost 5 bases, the J end lost 7 bases, and 15 bases lay between the germline ends. The V gene's germline CDR1 is MNHNS and CDR2 SASEGT. CDR3 in amino acids: CASSKSGGRNEQFF. CDR3 nucleotides: TGTGCCAGCAGTAAGTCTGGGGGCAGGAATGAGCAGTTCTTC.

This clonotype was detected a few times. One end of the junction is discordant with germline, which a read error may explain. The chain is built from TRBV28 and TRBJ1-5; D is perhaps TRBD1 (5 bases). The CDR3 contains 16 residues. Germline CDR1 and CDR2: MDHEN and SYDVKM. CDR3 loop: CVSSLYFRALNQPQHF. The CDR3 DNA follows: TGTGTCAGCAGTTTATACTTCAGGGCGCTCAACCAGCCCCAGCATTTT.

Remarks on this clonotype: The CDR3 end shows no conserved phenylalanine or tryptophan, and so a read error is likely. The limits of the CDR3 on the DNA are not certain, so only TCRdb's listed CDR3 is given. The genes are TRBV6-1 and TRBJ2-7; the DNA was not compared with TRBD1, the D call given in the table. CDR1 is MNHNS, CDR2 SASEGT, per germline. The CDR3 totals 14 residues, both ends included. CDR3 loop: CASSRGTGAPGQCS.

This clonotype has ten or more counts. Germline is not matched at one junction end, which may reflect a read error. The gene calls are TRBV7-9 and TRBJ2-3; D gene unclear. CDR1 and CDR2 from the germline V gene are SEHNR and FQNEAQ (reference sequence). The CDR3 consists of 13 residues. CDR3 loop: CASSLEVSQLISF. CDR3 nucleotides: TGTGCCAGCAGCTTAGAAGTCTCCCAATTGATCTCTTTT. Variable domain in full (rest from reference TRBV7-9 and TRBJ2-3): DTGVSQNPRHKITKRGQNVTFRCDPISEHNRLYWYRQTLGQGPEFLTYFQNEAQLEKSRLLSDRFSAERPKGSFSTLEIQRTEQGDSAMYLCASSLEVSQLISFGPGTRLTVL.

Details on this clonotype: A read error may account for a junction end that differs from germline. The rearrangement uses TRBV11-3 and TRBJ2-3; D may match TRBD1 or TRBD2 (6 bases each). Germline-derived CDR1 and CDR2 are SGHNT and YENEEA. This CDR3 has 17 residues. This chain's CDR3 is CASSIEGVLAPTDTQYF. The CDR3 nucleotides read TGTGCCAGCAGCATAGAGGGGGTACTAGCCCCCACAGATACGCAGTATTTT.

As regards this clonotype: Just one base apart from a much larger clone, this may be a read error. The conserved phenylalanine or tryptophan is not found at the CDR3 terminus, so this likely reflects a read error. The chain combines TRBV28 with TRBJ2-5, with D possibly TRBD1 on 5 matching bases. Germline CDR1 reads MDHEN; CDR2 reads SYDVKM. The CDR3 contains 13 residues. Trimming cost V 5 bases and J 7 bases, with 14 bases left between them. The CDR3: CASSIKGLGTQYI. The DNA of the CDR3 is TGTGCCAGCAGTATCAAGGGGCTTGGGACCCAGTACATC.

In the case of this clonotype: A much larger clone is a single base away; this may be a read error. CDR3 sequence reads: CTSSAGPYGELFF. The CDR3 DNA reads as TGTACCAGCAGTGCGGGGCCTTATGGGGAGCTGTTTTTT. The V call is TRBV28, the J call TRBJ2-2; D is possibly TRBD2 (6 bases). The CDR3 runs 13 residues. Germline CDR1 and CDR2: MDHEN and SYDVKM.

A single count supports this clonotype. One junction end disagrees with the germline gene, perhaps due to a read error. The chain is built from TRBV5-4 and TRBJ2-1; no clear D gene. This CDR3 comprises 15 residues. Germline V gene data show CDR1 as SGHNT and CDR2 as YYREEE (reference sequence). The CDR3 reads CASSLSPRSYNVQFF. The CDR3 DNA reads TGTGCCAGCAGCTTATCTCCCAGATCCTACAATGTGCAGTTCTTC. Full variable domain (rest looked up from reference TRBV5-4 and TRBJ2-1): ETGVTQSPTHLIKTRGQQVTLRCSSQSGHNTVSWYQQALGQGPQFIFQYYREEENGRGNFPPRFSGLQFPNYSSELNVNALELDDSALYLCASSLSPRSYNVQFFGPGTRLTVL.

Worth noting for this clonotype: A much bigger clone sits one base away, suggesting this may be a read error. This chain joins TRBV28 and TRBJ2-7, with D unresolved. The germline V gene encodes CDR1 MDHEN and CDR2 SYDVKM. The CDR3 length is 14 residues. The CDR3 sequence: CASSSMSRTYEQCF. The CDR3 DNA sequence: TGTGCCAGCAGTTCTATGTCTCGGACCTACGAGCAGTGCTTC.

This clonotype was counted many times. The CDR3 loop reads CASSMGLGGEQYF. The CDR3 DNA follows: TGTGCCAGCAGTATGGGACTTGGGGGCGAGCAGTACTTC. The V and J genes are TRBV12-3 or TRBV12-4 and TRBJ2-7, with a weak D call TRBD2 (6 bases). The CDR3 covers 13 residues. V was shortened by 5 bases and J by 6 bases, with 14 bases between the two germline ends.

With respect to this clonotype: Relative to the germline gene, one junction end is altered; a read error may explain this. The CDR3 sequence is CTSSLHKGPGGLFF. CDR3 nucleotide sequence: TGTACCAGCAGCTTACATAAGGGCCCCGGGGGGCTGTTTTTT. The chain is built from TRBV11-2 and TRBJ2-2, with D tentatively TRBD2 (6 bases). Germline V lookup: CDR1 SGHAT, CDR2 FQNNGV. The CDR3 is made up of 14 amino acids.

With respect to this clonotype: A much larger clone differs from this one at a single base, so this may be a read error. The CDR3: CASSSAEQVQETQYF. The CDR3 coding sequence is TGTGCCAGCAGTTCGGCCGAACAGGTTCAAGAGACCCAGTACTTC. The chain is built from TRBV28 and TRBJ2-5; tentative D call: TRBD1 (5 bases). Germline CDR1 and CDR2: MDHEN and SYDVKM. The V and J ends lost 4 bases and 2 bases respectively, with 14 bases between them. The CDR3 totals 15 residues.

As to this clonotype: One base away lies a much larger clone, so this may be a sequencing read error. This chain links TRBV11-2 with TRBJ2-3, with 10 bases lining up with TRBD2. Germline lookup yields CDR1 SGHAT and CDR2 FQNNGV. The CDR3 covers 16 residues. As DNA, the CDR3 is TGTGTCAGTTCTTTTCTAGCGGGAGTTAACACAGATACGCAGTATTTT. This translates into CVSSFLAGVNTDTQYF.

This clonotype was picked up many times. V and J are TRBV6-2 or TRBV6-3 and TRBJ1-2; TRBD1 agrees at 9 bases. With V trimmed by 7 bases and J by 8 bases, 14 bases remained unmatched. The CDR3 contains 15 residues. Germline V gives CDR1 MNHEY, CDR2 SVGEGT. The CDR3 loop is CASTRTGVSSMGYTF. The CDR3 DNA sequence: TGTGCCAGCACCCGGACAGGGGTTTCCTCTATGGGCTACACCTTC.

This clonotype was recorded at least ten times. The chain is built from TRBV6-2 or TRBV6-3 and TRBJ2-7, with TRBD1 as a possible D gene (6 bases). The germline V and J ends were trimmed by 8 bases and 3 bases, with 14 bases remaining between them. The CDR3 is made up of 13 amino acids. CDR1 MNHEY and CDR2 SVGEGT come from the germline V gene. For the CDR3, the DNA is TGTGCCAGCCGCCCCGACAGGTTCTACGAGCAGTACTTC. Residues: CASRPDRFYEQYF.

Of note for this clonotype: A read error may account for a junction end that differs from germline. The chain combines TRBV11-3 with TRBJ2-1; TRBD2 matches at 8 bases. Germline CDR1 SGHNT, CDR2 YENEEA. The CDR3 length is 15 residues. The CDR3 loop reads CDSSLAGQAVYVQFF. CDR3 DNA sequence: TGTGACAGCAGCCTAGCGGGCCAGGCTGTCTATGTGCAGTTCTTC.